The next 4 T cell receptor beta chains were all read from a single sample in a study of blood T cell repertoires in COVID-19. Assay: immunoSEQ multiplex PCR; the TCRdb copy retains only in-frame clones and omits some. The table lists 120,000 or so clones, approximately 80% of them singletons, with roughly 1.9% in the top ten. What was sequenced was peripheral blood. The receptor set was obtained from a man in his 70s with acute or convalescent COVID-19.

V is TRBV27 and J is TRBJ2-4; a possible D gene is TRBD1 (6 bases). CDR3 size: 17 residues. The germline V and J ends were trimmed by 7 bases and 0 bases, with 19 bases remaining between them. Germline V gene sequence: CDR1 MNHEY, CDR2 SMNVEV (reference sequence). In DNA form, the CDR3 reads TGTGCCAGCACCCCGGCTGACAGGAGACTAGCCAAAAACATTCAGTACTTC. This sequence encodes CASTPADRRLAKNIQYF.

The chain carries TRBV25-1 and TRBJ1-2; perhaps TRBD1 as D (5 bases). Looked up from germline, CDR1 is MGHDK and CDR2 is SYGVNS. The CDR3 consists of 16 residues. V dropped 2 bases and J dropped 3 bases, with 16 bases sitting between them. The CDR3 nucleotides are TGTGCCAGCAGTGAACCCTACGCAGGGAGGGACTATGGCTACACCTTC. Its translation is CASSEPYAGRDYGYTF.

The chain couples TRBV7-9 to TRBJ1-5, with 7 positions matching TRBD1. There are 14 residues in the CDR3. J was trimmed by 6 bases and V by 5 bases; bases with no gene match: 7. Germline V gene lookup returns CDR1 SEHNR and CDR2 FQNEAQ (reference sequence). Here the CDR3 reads CASSPTGVIQPQHF. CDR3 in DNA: TGTGCCAGCAGCCCAACAGGGGTTATTCAGCCCCAGCATTTT.

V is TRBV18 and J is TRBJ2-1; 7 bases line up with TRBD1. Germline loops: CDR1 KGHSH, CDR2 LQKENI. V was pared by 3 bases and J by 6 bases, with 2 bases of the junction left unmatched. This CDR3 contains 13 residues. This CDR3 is CASSPTGTNEQFF. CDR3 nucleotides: TGTGCCAGCTCACCGACAGGGACCAATGAGCAGTTCTTC.